The clone carrying this TCR beta chain was counted only a few times. Using immunoSEQ multiplex PCR, the repertoire was profiled, and TCRdb retains in-frame clones only, with some absent. The table has roughly 130,000 clones, roughly 77% seen once. This entry belongs to a study of radiation and T cells in renal cell carcinoma. Study-wide context: Nephrectomy followed 15 Gy stereotactic body radiation by 4 weeks.

Time point: blood 2 weeks post-SBRT. The sample's treatment: 15 Gy SBRT to primary tumor, nephrectomy 4 weeks later. Looked up from germline, CDR1 is ENHRY and CDR2 is SYGVKD. Trimming shortened V by 10 bases and J by 0 bases, and 9 bases separated the two germline ends. The CDR3 is 12 amino acids. This sequence joins TRBV10-3 and TRBJ2-5; D uncertain. The starting material was blood, obtained from a patient whose treatment included radiotherapy and nephrectomy. The TCR was taken from a woman aged 55-69 years with renal cell carcinoma. This chain's CDR3 is CATAEYQETQYF. As DNA, the CDR3 is TGTGCCACCGCAGAGTACCAAGAGACCCAGTACTTC.